This passage covers 13 T cell receptor beta chains from one sample sequenced in a study of T cells in Graves' hyperthyroidism and ophthalmopathy. TCR beta CDR3 sequences were amplified from RNA transcripts. HTBI primers were employed in a first-round RT-PCR of the TCR CDR3. TCRdb reprocessed the multiplex PCR reads via MiXCR and lists one record per CDR3 protein. The table shows a few hundred thousand distinct CDR3 sequences, with 15% to 18% occurring only once. Sequences were obtained from blood. The receptors here all came from a woman aged 18-29 years with Graves' hyperthyroidism that later progressed to Graves' ophthalmopathy.

Concerning this clonotype: A single base separates this from a much larger clone, so it may be a read error. The rearrangement links TRBV6-9 to TRBJ1-1; D may be TRBD1 (5 bases). The CDR3 spans 12 residues. V lost 3 bases and J 6 bases, leaving 8 bases between the germline ends. Germline V lookup: CDR1 MNHGY, CDR2 SVAAGI. The CDR3: CASSYPGSEAFF. The CDR3 DNA reads TGTGCCAGCAGTTACCCAGGGTCTGAAGCTTTCTTT.

This clonotype was found many times. The chain has TRBV3-1 and TRBJ1-2; no clear D. The CDR3 consists of 12 residues. V was pared by 3 bases and J by 4 bases, with 6 bases between. Germline lookup yields CDR1 LGHDT and CDR2 YNNKEL (reference sequence). CDR3 protein: CASSQVAYGYTF. For the CDR3, the DNA is TGTGCCAGCAGCCAGGTGGCCTATGGCTACACCTTC.

This clonotype showed up many times. At one boundary the junction diverges from the germline segment, which might be a read error. The J gene is TRBJ2-5, the V gene TRBV7-7, with TRBD2 matching over 11 bases. The CDR3 length is 15 residues. CDR1 is SSHAT, CDR2 FNYEAQ, per germline (reference sequence). CDR3 nucleotide sequence: TGTGCTAGCAGCTTGAGACTAGCGGGAAAGGAGACCCAGTACTTC. Amino acid sequence: CASSLRLAGKETQYF.

This clonotype was detected a few times. The rearrangement links TRBV10-3 to TRBJ2-6; D gene uncertain. Germline V gene lookup returns CDR1 ENHRY and CDR2 SYGVKD. V was trimmed by 7 bases and J by 2 bases, leaving 6 bases between them. This CDR3 is 13 amino acids long. DNA for the CDR3: TGTGCCATCAAAGGTACTGGGGCCAACGTCCTGACTTTC. The encoded protein is CAIKGTGANVLTF.

The chain couples TRBV3-1 to TRBJ2-2; D possibly corresponds to TRBD2 (6 bases). This CDR3 has 17 residues. V lost 1 base, J lost 6 bases, and 18 bases lay in between. Germline loops: CDR1 LGHDT, CDR2 YNNKEL (reference sequence). CDR3 amino acids: CASSQVLRARGAGELFF. Here the CDR3 DNA reads TGTGCCAGCAGCCAAGTCCTGAGAGCTCGCGGGGCCGGGGAGCTGTTTTTT.

In its sample, this clonotype was seen many times. The genes are TRBV28 and TRBJ2-7; tentative D call: TRBD1 (6 bases). V was cut by 3 bases and J by 6 bases, with 12 bases left in between. CDR1 and CDR2 from the germline V gene are MDHEN and SYDVKM. The CDR3 spans 13 residues. DNA for the CDR3: TGTGCCAGCAGTTTGGGTAAGGGGGTCGAGCAGTACTTC. The encoded protein is CASSLGKGVEQYF.

The chain recombines TRBV5-8 with TRBJ2-4; TRBD2 is a possible D gene (5 bases). The CDR3 totals 15 residues. V dropped 4 bases and J dropped 2 bases, with 13 bases sitting between them. Per the germline V gene, CDR1 is SGHTS and CDR2 is YDEGEE. CDR3 protein: CASSIGGSTKNIQYF. The CDR3, as DNA: TGTGCCAGCAGCATAGGAGGTTCTACCAAAAACATTCAGTACTTC.

The chain is built from TRBV6-2 or TRBV6-3 and TRBJ2-7; TRBD2 matches 14 bases. CDR3 length: 15 amino acids. The V gene's germline CDR1 is MNHEY and CDR2 SVGEGT. J lost 7 bases, V lost 5 bases, and 7 bases had no gene match. As DNA, the CDR3 is TGTGCCAGCAGTGCGGGACTAGCGGGAGTGAGGGAGCAGTACTTC. Amino acids: CASSAGLAGVREQYF.

The chain joins TRBV20-1 to TRBJ2-7; D may correspond to TRBD1 or TRBD2 (5 bases each). Between the trimmed V and J ends, which lost 0 bases and 4 bases, there was a span of 13 bases. Germline-derived CDR1 and CDR2 are DFQATT and SNEGSKA (reference sequence). The length of the CDR3 is 14 residues. The CDR3 sequence is CSARDSGPQYEQYF. Written as DNA, the CDR3 is TGCAGTGCTAGAGACTCGGGACCACAATACGAGCAGTACTTC.

This clonotype has a count of ten or more. The CDR3 region is CASSSDRGPTDTQYF. The CDR3 region has the DNA TGTGCCAGCAGCTCGGACAGGGGGCCCACAGATACGCAGTATTTT. The J gene is TRBJ2-3, the V gene TRBV7-9; 11 bases align to TRBD1. With 4 bases clipped from V and 2 bases from J, the junction kept 2 bases outside the gene matches. From germline, CDR1 is SEHNR and CDR2 FQNEAQ (reference sequence). The CDR3 is 15 amino acids.

This clonotype was counted ten times or more. The chain couples TRBV27 to TRBJ1-5; 10 nucleotides match TRBD1. The CDR3 is 18 amino acids. The V gene end was trimmed by 2 bases and the J gene end by 0 bases; junction bases not matched to a gene: 7. CDR1 and CDR2 (germline): MNHEY, SMNVEV (reference sequence). The CDR3: CASSLPQDRGSSNQPQHF. The CDR3 DNA reads TGTGCCAGCAGTTTACCCCAGGACAGGGGGTCTAGCAATCAGCCCCAGCATTTT.

The chain joins TRBV6-1 to TRBJ2-4, with unresolved D. Germline CDR1 MNHNS, CDR2 SASEGT. V was trimmed by 5 bases and J by 7 bases, leaving 9 bases between them. The CDR3 spans 12 residues. CDR3 nucleotide sequence: TGTGCCAGCAGTCCAGACTGGAACATTCAGTACTTC. Translated, it gives CASSPDWNIQYF.

This clonotype has ten or more counts. This rearrangement joins TRBV29-1 to TRBJ2-1, with D perhaps TRBD1 (6 bases). Germline V CDR1 and CDR2: SQVTM, ANQGSEA. Trimming took 3 bases from V and 4 from J, leaving 13 bases between them. This CDR3 contains 14 residues. The CDR3 coding sequence is TGCAGCGTTGAGGCAGGGGCAAAATACAATGAGCAGTTCTTC. The encoded protein is CSVEAGAKYNEQFF.